The 18 T cell receptor beta chains reported below all come from one sample, sequenced in a study of blood T cell repertoires in COVID-19. The repertoire was sequenced with immunoSEQ multiplex PCR; TCRdb's copy has only in-frame clones and lacks some. The sample includes over 200,000 clones, 80% to 90% of them seen just once. The sequenced sample was PBMCs or T cells enriched from blood (not recorded which). These receptor sequences come from a woman in her twenties or thirties who had been exposed to COVID-19.

The chain has TRBV6-6 and TRBJ2-1, with D possibly TRBD1 on 5 matching bases. The CDR3 loop spans 14 amino acids. The V end was cut by 5 bases, the J end by 5 bases, with 13 bases between. Germline CDR1 MNHNY, CDR2 SVGAGI (reference sequence). Written as DNA, the CDR3 is TGTGCCAGCAGTGAGTGGGGCCGGAACAATGAGCAGTTCTTC. It yields the protein CASSEWGRNNEQFF.

The V call is TRBV19, the J call TRBJ1-2; tentatively, D is TRBD1 (6 bases). This CDR3 spans 12 amino acids. Germline V gene sequence: CDR1 LNHDA, CDR2 SQIVND (reference sequence). V was shortened by 7 bases and J by 1 base, with 7 bases between the two germline ends. The CDR3 loop is CASTGDNYGYTF. In DNA form, the CDR3 reads TGTGCCAGTACAGGGGATAACTATGGCTACACCTTC.

This clone was picked up one time. This CDR3 is also generated by other DNA sequences in the sample. The genes are TRBV12-3 or TRBV12-4 and TRBJ2-7; the D is unclear. This CDR3 has 12 residues. Trimming shortened V by 2 bases and J by 3 bases, and 5 bases separated the two germline ends. CDR3 protein: CASSLFSYEQYF. The CDR3 DNA sequence: TGTGCCAGCAGTTTATTCAGCTACGAGCAGTACTTC.

This clone was detected only a few times. This chain links TRBV7-9 with TRBJ1-2; TRBD1 aligns across 9 bases. Looked up from germline, CDR1 is SEHNR and CDR2 is FQNEAQ (reference sequence). The CDR3 contains 19 residues. The V segment lost 1 base and the J segment 4 bases; nucleotides outside the gene matches: 16. The CDR3 nucleotides are TGTGCCAGCAGCTTAGGGCCCTCACACAGGGGGCGTTCCTCCTATGGCTACACCTTC. It specifies CASSLGPSHRGRSSYGYTF.

This sequence joins TRBV10-1 and TRBJ1-1; D is ambiguous. CDR1 is WNHNN and CDR2 is SYGVQD in the germline V gene (reference sequence). The CDR3 runs to 13 residues. Trimming shortened V by 2 bases and J by 2 bases, and 6 bases separated the two germline ends. CDR3 region: CASSEGPNTEAFF. DNA of the CDR3: TGCGCCAGCAGTGAGGGCCCTAACACTGAAGCTTTCTTT.

The chain carries TRBV3-1 (or the pseudogene TRBV3-2) and TRBJ1-2, with D perhaps TRBD1 (6 bases). Germline lookup yields CDR1 LGHDT and CDR2 YNNKEL (reference sequence). The CDR3 runs 15 residues. V was cut by 0 bases and J by 2 bases, with 10 bases left in between. CDR3 in DNA: TGTGCCAGCAGCCAAGACCAGACAGGAAACTATGGCTACACCTTC. Translated, it gives CASSQDQTGNYGYTF.

The gene calls are TRBV10-2 and TRBJ2-5, with no clear D. Looked up from germline, CDR1 is WSHSY and CDR2 is SAAADI. The CDR3 contains 15 residues. V lost 0 bases to trimming and J lost 2 bases, with 10 bases between them. DNA of the CDR3: TGCGCCAGCAGTGAGTCGAAGCAAATTCAAGAGACCCAGTACTTC. This codes for CASSESKQIQETQYF.

The chain links TRBV6-5 to TRBJ1-2, with D possibly TRBD1 on 6 matching bases. Trimming cost V 6 bases and J 7 bases, with 15 bases left between them. This CDR3 region has 13 residues. The germline CDR1 and CDR2 sequences are MNHEY and SVGAGI. The CDR3 loop reads CASRPTGLSGYTF. As DNA, the CDR3 is TGTGCCAGCAGACCTACAGGGTTGAGTGGCTACACCTTC.

V gene TRBV5-1 combines with J gene TRBJ2-1, with 8 bases fitting TRBD1. The CDR3 runs to 15 residues. V lost 0 bases, J lost 6 bases, and 5 bases stayed unmatched. Germline CDR1 reads SGHRS; CDR2 reads YFSETQ. The CDR3 nucleotides read TGCGCCAGCAGCTTGGGGACTACAGGGGGCAATGAGCAGTTCTTC. This sequence encodes CASSLGTTGGNEQFF.

The chain has TRBV19 and TRBJ2-3; 12 bases fit TRBD2. CDR1 is LNHDA and CDR2 is SQIVND in the germline V gene (reference sequence). The J segment lost 1 base and the V segment lost 8 bases, leaving 7 bases of the junction unmatched. The CDR3 runs 16 residues. Here the CDR3 DNA reads TGTGCCAGTTCACTAGCGGGAGGTCCCGGCACAGATACGCAGTATTTT. This translates into CASSLAGGPGTDTQYF.

CDR3 DNA: TGCAGCGTTGTGCCCAGGGGGAACTACGAGCAGTACTTC. Translation gives CSVVPRGNYEQYF. This chain connects TRBV29-1 to TRBJ2-7; 7 nucleotides align to TRBD1. With 4 bases clipped from V and 3 bases from J, the junction kept 6 bases outside the gene matches. Germline V gene sequence: CDR1 SQVTM, CDR2 ANQGSEA. CDR3 length: 13 residues.

The chain combines TRBV10-3 with TRBJ1-2; the match to TRBD1 covers 8 bases. V shed 3 bases, J shed 7 bases, and the junction held 7 bases outside the gene matches. Germline V gives CDR1 ENHRY, CDR2 SYGVKD. CDR3 size: 14 residues. The CDR3, as DNA: TGTGCCATCAGTGATGCAGGGGGCGCAGGTGGCTACACCTTC. Translated, it gives CAISDAGGAGGYTF.

The V gene is TRBV9, the J gene TRBJ2-7; 8 nucleotides agree with TRBD1. In germline, CDR1 is SGDLS, CDR2 YYNGEE. Trimming removed 0 bases from V and 2 bases from J; junction bases left unmatched: 1. This CDR3 has 14 residues. The CDR3 DNA reads as TGTGCCAGCAGCGTAGCAGGGGGCCCCTACGAGCAGTACTTC. Encoded protein: CASSVAGGPYEQYF.

V gene TRBV19 combines with J gene TRBJ2-1; 13 positions match TRBD2. CDR1 is LNHDA and CDR2 is SQIVND in the germline V gene (reference sequence). This CDR3 is 16 amino acids long. V lost 4 bases to trimming and J lost 6 bases; unmatched junction nucleotides: 6. The CDR3 DNA follows: TGTGCCAGTAGTACCCGACTAGCGGGAGGAGGCAATGAGCAGTTCTTC. This encodes CASSTRLAGGGNEQFF.

Only one count was recorded for this clone. The chain joins TRBV30 to TRBJ1-2; tentatively, D is TRBD1 (5 bases). CDR3 length: 12 amino acids. CDR1 GTSNPN and CDR2 SVGIG come from the germline V gene (reference sequence). Trimming removed 0 bases at V and 4 bases at J, with 6 bases between. The CDR3 nucleotides read TGTGCCTGGAGTGTAACAGGCTATGGCTACACCTTC. Protein product: CAWSVTGYGYTF.

This clone showed up just once. The rearrangement joins TRBV7-3 to TRBJ1-3, with D tentatively TRBD1 (6 bases). The CDR3 loop spans 15 amino acids. Per germline, CDR1 SGHTA and CDR2 FQGTGA. V lost 2 bases to trimming and J lost 4 bases, with 12 bases between them. The CDR3 here is CASSLQAGVGNTIYF. The CDR3 DNA reads TGTGCCAGCAGCTTACAGGCAGGGGTCGGAAACACCATATATTTT.

On this clone: One end of the junction does not line up with germline, which may come from a read error. This chain uses TRBV25-1 with TRBJ2-2; possibly TRBD1 for D (6 bases). The CDR3 length is 17 residues. Germline V lookup: CDR1 MGHDK, CDR2 SYGVNS. In DNA, the CDR3 is TGTGCCAGTAGTGATTACCCTACTCAGGGGTACACCGGGGAGCTGTTTTTT. Its protein is CASSDYPTQGYTGELFF.

The chain recombines TRBV5-1 with TRBJ1-3, with D hard to call. V was cut by 4 bases and J by 0 bases, with 14 bases left in between. The CDR3 spans 16 residues. The germline V gene has CDR1 SGHRS and CDR2 YFSETQ. CDR3 in DNA: TGCGCCAGCAGCCTTGGACTGAAAAGCTCTGGAAACACCATATATTTT. It encodes CASSLGLKSSGNTIYF.